This T cell receptor (beta chain) was captured by sequencing in a study of brain T cells in children with intractable seizures. Study results and caveats: Viral specificity was inferred only from CDR3 similarity; HCMV serostatus was unknown. Clones missing pre-surgery may reflect undersampling of that blood sample.

A note on this clone: The antigen is undetermined.

Only cases whose brain tissue showed the highest T cell transcript signatures were sequenced. The CDR3 runs 15 residues. J was trimmed by 5 bases and V by 1 base; bases with no gene match: 4. The germline V gene encodes CDR1 SEHNR and CDR2 FQNEAQ (reference sequence). Libraries were prepared by immunoSEQ multiplex PCR; TCRdb keeps only in-frame clonotypes and omits some of them. The data contain tens of thousands of clones, roughly 91% of them seen just once; the ten biggest clones take up about 1.4%. V is TRBV7-9 and J is TRBJ1-1; 10 bases agree with TRBD1. This sequence originates from a boy younger than two with tuberous sclerosis and intractable seizures. The starting material was peripheral blood, obtained at surgery. The chain's CDR3 is CASSLGQGARTEAFF. In DNA form, the CDR3 reads TGTGCCAGCAGCTTAGGACAGGGGGCCCGAACTGAAGCTTTCTTT.